Listed here is a single T cell receptor beta chain. Antigen unknown. The record originates from a study of long-term antiretroviral therapy in people with HIV. Looked up from germline, CDR1 is ENHRY and CDR2 is SYGVKD. Trimming left V 0 bases short and J 6 bases short, with 15 bases between. The length of the CDR3 is 15 residues. An immunoSEQ assay, version v3.0, was performed at survey level. Profiled with immunoSEQ multiplex PCR; TCRdb holds only in-frame clones, not every one. The sample lists tens of thousands of clones, around 85% occurring once. Study-level results: There were no data on ART adherence, viral resistance or therapy changes, a gap that limits inferences about post-ART repertoire changes.

Participants with HIV, all of them, were treated in the United States. The sample in question was unsorted PBMCs, obtained 1.5 years after starting antiretroviral therapy. The chain is built from TRBV10-3 and TRBJ2-7; D is unclear. This sequence was found in a man aged 25-40 years with HIV. The chain's CDR3 is CAISESIGPSPEQYF. The DNA for the CDR3 is TGTGCCATCAGTGAGTCAATTGGGCCCTCACCCGAGCAGTACTTC.